Many counts were recorded for the clone carrying this T cell receptor (beta chain). The data were obtained in a study of T-cell reconstitution after alpha-beta-depleted transplantation in children. TCRbeta library preparation incorporated unique molecular identifiers. From the PCR reads, TCRdb called clonotypes with MiXCR, one entry per CDR3 protein. The table records 200,000 to 250,000 distinct CDR3 sequences, 11% of them present only once. CDR1 is MNHEY and CDR2 is SMNVEV in the germline V gene (reference sequence). The CDR3 covers 15 residues. V lost 5 bases, J lost 0 bases, and 14 bases lay in between.

The TCR comes from a child less than two years old with acute myeloid leukemia, due to receive a stem cell transplant. The starting material was PBMCs, obtained before TCRalphabeta/CD19-depleted stem cell transplant. V and J are TRBV27 and TRBJ2-7; D possibly matches TRBD1 or TRBD2 (5 bases each). CDR3 region: CASSRSGTHSYEQYF. In nucleotides, the CDR3 is TGTGCCAGCAGTCGGAGTGGGACCCACTCCTACGAGCAGTACTTC.